The text below deals with one T cell receptor beta chain. The target antigen is unknown. The donors were members of the validation cohort, which comprised 90 to 150 subjects and was separate from the first cohort of 670 or so subjects. This record belongs to a study of cytomegalovirus exposure and HLA in healthy donors. Findings of the study overall: The tendency of first-cohort TCR clusters to co-occur in the roughly 120 validation repertoires was identified by a subsequent analysis. Among TCR beta chains, those listed as cytomegalovirus-associated numbered around 180. Usually a TCR sequence was rare, but some public TCRs were found in many donors.

Sequenced by immunoSEQ multiplex PCR; TCRdb stores in-frame clones only, minus some. The profile shows 200,000 to 250,000 clones, over 65% of them singletons. This CDR3 is 14 amino acids long. CDR1 SGHRS and CDR2 YFSETQ come from the germline V gene. V gave up 0 bases and J gave up 6 bases; unmatched junction bases: 1. The sequencing input was PBMCs. The chain couples TRBV5-1 to TRBJ2-7, with TRBD2 matching 12 bases. This receptor was obtained from a woman under 30 in good health and CMV-seronegative. CDR3 sequence (DNA): TGCGCCAGCAGCTTGGGACTAGCGGGAGCCGAGCAGTACTTC. It translates to CASSLGLAGAEQYF.